This T cell receptor beta chain was obtained from a study of T cells after posttransplantation cyclophosphamide. The CDR3 totals 13 residues. CDR1 and CDR2 (germline): MNHNY, SVGAGI (reference sequence). V was cut by 7 bases and J by 5 bases, with 14 bases left in between. Treatment was busulfan-fludarabine conditioning, a marrow graft, and cyclophosphamide on days +3 and +4. Study-level results: Later blood repertoires were often dominated by clones from the donor CD8+ memory compartment. After PTCy, TRB diversity resembled that of CNI/methotrexate controls. Skin or GI-infiltrating T cells shared few TRB sequences with blood.

Assay: immunoSEQ multiplex PCR; the TCRdb copy retains only in-frame clones and omits some. The data hold approximately 5,000 clones, with about 80% observed a single time. Comment on this clone: Antigen unknown.

This sequence was found in a male patient aged 50 to 59 who received an allogeneic stem cell transplant from a related donor and was CMV-positive. The graft donor may have contributed some T cells. The source was PBMCs, collected after allogeneic stem cell transplant with posttransplant cyclophosphamide. This chain uses TRBV6-6 with TRBJ2-5; D might be TRBD2 (6 bases). For the CDR3, the DNA is TGTGCCAGCAATCCAGGACTAACGGAGACCCAGTACTTC. Protein sequence: CASNPGLTETQYF.